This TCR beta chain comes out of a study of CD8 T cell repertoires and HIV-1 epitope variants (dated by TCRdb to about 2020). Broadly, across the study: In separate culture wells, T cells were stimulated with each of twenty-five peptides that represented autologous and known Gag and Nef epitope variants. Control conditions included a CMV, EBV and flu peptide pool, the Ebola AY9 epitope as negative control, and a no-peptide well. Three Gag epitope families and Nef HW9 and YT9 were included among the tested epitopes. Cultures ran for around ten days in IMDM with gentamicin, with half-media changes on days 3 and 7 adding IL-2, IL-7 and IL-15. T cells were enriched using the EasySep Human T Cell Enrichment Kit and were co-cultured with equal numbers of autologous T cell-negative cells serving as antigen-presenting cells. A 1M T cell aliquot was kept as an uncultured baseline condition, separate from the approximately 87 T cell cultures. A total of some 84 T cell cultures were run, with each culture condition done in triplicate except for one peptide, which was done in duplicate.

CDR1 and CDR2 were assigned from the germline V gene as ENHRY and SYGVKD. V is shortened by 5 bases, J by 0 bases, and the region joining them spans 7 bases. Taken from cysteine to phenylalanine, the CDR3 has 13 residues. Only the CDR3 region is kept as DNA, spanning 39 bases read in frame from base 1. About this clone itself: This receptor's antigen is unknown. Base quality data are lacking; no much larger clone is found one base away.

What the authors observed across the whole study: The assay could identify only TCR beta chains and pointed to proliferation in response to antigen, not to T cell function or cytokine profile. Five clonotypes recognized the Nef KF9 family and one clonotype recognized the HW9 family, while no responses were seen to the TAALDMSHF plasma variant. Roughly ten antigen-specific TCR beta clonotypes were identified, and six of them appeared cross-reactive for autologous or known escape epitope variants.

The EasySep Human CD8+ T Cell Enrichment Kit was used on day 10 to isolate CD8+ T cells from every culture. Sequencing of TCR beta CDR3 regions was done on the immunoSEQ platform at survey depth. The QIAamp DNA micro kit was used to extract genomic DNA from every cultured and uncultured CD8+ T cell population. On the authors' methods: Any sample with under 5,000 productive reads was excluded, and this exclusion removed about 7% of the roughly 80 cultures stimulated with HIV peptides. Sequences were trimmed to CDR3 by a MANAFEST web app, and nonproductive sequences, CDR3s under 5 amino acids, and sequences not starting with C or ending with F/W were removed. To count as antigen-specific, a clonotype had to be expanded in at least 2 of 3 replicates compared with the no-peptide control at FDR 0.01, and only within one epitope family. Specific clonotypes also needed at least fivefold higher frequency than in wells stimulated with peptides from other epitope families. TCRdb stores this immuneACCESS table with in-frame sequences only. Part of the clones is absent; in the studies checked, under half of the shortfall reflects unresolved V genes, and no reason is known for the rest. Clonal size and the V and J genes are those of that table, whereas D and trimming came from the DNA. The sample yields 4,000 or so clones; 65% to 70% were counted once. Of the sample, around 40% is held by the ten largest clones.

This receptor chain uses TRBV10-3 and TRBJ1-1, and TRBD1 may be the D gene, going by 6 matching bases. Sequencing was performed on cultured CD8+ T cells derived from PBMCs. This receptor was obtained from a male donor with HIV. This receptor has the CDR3 CAISQGLNTEAFF. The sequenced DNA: TGTGCCATCAGTCAGGGGCTGAACACTGAAGCTTTCTTT.